This entry describes one TCR beta chain. V was cut by 0 bases and J by 6 bases, with 15 bases left in between. Germline CDR1 and CDR2: KGHSH and LQKENI. CDR3 length: 15 amino acids. The repertoire was sequenced with immunoSEQ multiplex PCR; TCRdb's copy has only in-frame clones and lacks some. The profile shows 30,000 to 35,000 clones, about 85% of them singletons. The source of the sample is a study of blood T cell repertoires in COVID-19. The sequence was obtained from a human donor with acute or convalescent COVID-19. The donor label of this sample is uncertain. Sequencing used peripheral blood. The chain recombines TRBV18 with TRBJ2-7; D gene unclear. The CDR3 protein is CASSPPSTRYGEQYF. In DNA form, the CDR3 reads TGTGCCAGCTCACCACCGAGCACCCGTTATGGCGAGCAGTACTTC.